This T cell receptor beta chain stems from a study of CD8 T cells in Susac syndrome. V was cut by 4 bases and J by 2 bases, with 22 bases left in between. Germline V gene data show CDR1 as MNHNS and CDR2 as SASEGT. The CDR3 spans 18 residues. The RNA, about 0.45 to 1 ug, was put through reverse transcription using random hexamers. The TCR beta CDR3 was amplified by immunoSEQ multiplex PCR across 54 Vbeta, 13 Jbeta. In TCRdb, the immunoSEQ multiplex PCR reads were re-called with MiXCR into one record per CDR3 protein. The sample has 400,000 to 550,000 distinct CDR3 sequences, around 85% seen once. This clonotype was found once.

Sequenced sample: CD8+ T cells from PBMCs. The sequence came from a human donor with multiple sclerosis. The chain has TRBV6-1 and TRBJ2-3; a weak D match, TRBD2 (7 bases). The CDR3 DNA reads as TGTGCCAGCAGTGTAATTTGGCGGGGGCCCAGCCCCACAGATACGCAGTATTTT. Protein product: CASSVIWRGPSPTDTQYF.